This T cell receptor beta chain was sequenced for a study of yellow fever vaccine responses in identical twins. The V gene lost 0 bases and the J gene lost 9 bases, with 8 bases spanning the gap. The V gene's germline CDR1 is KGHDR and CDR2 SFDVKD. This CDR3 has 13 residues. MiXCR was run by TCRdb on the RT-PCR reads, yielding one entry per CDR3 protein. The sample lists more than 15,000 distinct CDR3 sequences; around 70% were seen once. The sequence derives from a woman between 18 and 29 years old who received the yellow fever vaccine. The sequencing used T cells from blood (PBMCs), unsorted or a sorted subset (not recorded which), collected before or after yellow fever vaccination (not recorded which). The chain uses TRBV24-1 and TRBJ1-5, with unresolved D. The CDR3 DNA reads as TGTGCCACCAGTGATTTGGGCAGCTGGCCCCAGCATTTT. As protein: CATSDLGSWPQHF.